The present entry profiles one T cell receptor (beta chain) with its context. This CDR3 contains 13 residues. Germline V gives CDR1 LNHDA, CDR2 SQIVND (reference sequence). V was cut by 5 bases and J by 3 bases, with 8 bases left in between. The sort gate was single viable CD3+CD4+CD8-CD45RO+ cells for memory CD4+ T cells. The data derive from a study of memory CD4+ T cells and cytomegalovirus serostatus. Study in general: Donors were healthy Belgian adults, under ten CMV seropositive and around 23 seronegative.

The table came from immunoSEQ multiplex PCR; TCRdb's copy has only in-frame clones and leaves some out. This table holds fewer than 35,000 clones, about 80% found once. Specimen: memory CD4+ T cells from blood. This TCR was recovered from an adult in good health and CMV-seronegative. This chain links TRBV19 with TRBJ1-5; D is unresolved. CDR3 loop: CASSLQNNQPQHF. The CDR3 region has the DNA TGTGCCAGTAGTTTACAGAACAATCAGCCCCAGCATTTT.